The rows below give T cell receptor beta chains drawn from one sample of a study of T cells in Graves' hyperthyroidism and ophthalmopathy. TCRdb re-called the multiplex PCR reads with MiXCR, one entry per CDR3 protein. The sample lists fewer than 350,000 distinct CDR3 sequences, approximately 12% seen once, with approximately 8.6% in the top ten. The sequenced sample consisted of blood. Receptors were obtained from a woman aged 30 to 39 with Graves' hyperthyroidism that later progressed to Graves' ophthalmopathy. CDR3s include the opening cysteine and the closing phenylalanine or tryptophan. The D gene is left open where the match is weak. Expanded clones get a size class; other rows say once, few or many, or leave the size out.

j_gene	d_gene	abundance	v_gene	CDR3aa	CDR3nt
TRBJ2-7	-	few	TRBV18	CASSRAGSYYEQYF	TGTGCCAGCTCACGGGCAGGGAGCTACTACGAGCAGTACTTC
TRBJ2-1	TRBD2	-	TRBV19	CASRIDGTSLYNEQFF	TGTGCCAGTAGGATTGATGGGACTAGCCTTTACAATGAGCAGTTCTTC
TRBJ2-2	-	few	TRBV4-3	CASSPGRGTGELFF	TGCGCCAGCAGCCCCGGGCGGGGAACCGGGGAGCTGTTTTTT
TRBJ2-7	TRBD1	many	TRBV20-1	CSARQGLDYEQYF	TGCAGTGCTCGACAGGGTTTGGACTACGAGCAGTACTTC
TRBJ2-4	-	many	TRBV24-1	CATSDYREAKNIQYF	TGTGCCACCAGTGATTACAGGGAGGCCAAAAACATTCAGTACTTC
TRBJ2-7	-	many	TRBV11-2	CASSSVESYEQYF	TGTGCCAGCAGCTCGGTTGAGTCCTACGAGCAGTACTTC
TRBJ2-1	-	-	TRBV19	CASGSRGRRYEQFF	TGTGCCAGTGGCTCCCGGGGGAGAAGGTATGAGCAGTTCTTC
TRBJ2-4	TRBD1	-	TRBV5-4	CASSLRTGETNIQYF	TGTGCCAGCAGCTTGAGGACAGGGGAAACTAACATTCAGTACTTC
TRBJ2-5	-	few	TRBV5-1	CASSFGGGDETQYF	TGCGCCAGCAGCTTTGGAGGGGGCGACGAGACCCAGTACTTC
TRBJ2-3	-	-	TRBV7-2	CASSPGGSRDTQYF	TGTGCCAGCAGCCCCGGCGGATCCAGGGATACGCAGTATTTT
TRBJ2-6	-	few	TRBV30	CAWASGRAGANVLTF	TGTGCCTGGGCATCCGGGAGAGCTGGGGCCAACGTCCTGACTTTC
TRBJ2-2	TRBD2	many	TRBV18	CASSPRITSGSTGELFF	TGTGCCAGCTCACCACGTATAACTAGCGGGAGCACCGGGGAGCTGTTTTTT
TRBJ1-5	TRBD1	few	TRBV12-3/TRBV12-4	CASSLHRTGEGNQPQHF	TGTGCCAGCAGTTTGCATCGGACAGGGGAAGGCAATCAGCCCCAGCATTTT
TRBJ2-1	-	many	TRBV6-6	CASSYSLIDNEQFF	TGTGCCAGCAGTTACTCGCTTATCGACAATGAGCAGTTCTTC
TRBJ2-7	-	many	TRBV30	CAWSVVRQGTYEQYF	TGTGCCTGGAGTGTAGTACGGCAGGGGACTTACGAGCAGTACTTC
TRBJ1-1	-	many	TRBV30	CAWSVGLGGMNTEAFF	TGTGCCTGGAGTGTAGGGCTCGGGGGTATGAACACTGAAGCTTTCTTT
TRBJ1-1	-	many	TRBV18	CASSPPGGRGGNTEAFF	TGTGCCAGCTCACCGCCAGGCGGACGGGGTGGGAACACTGAAGCTTTCTTT
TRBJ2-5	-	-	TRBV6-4	CASSVSAGWGETQYF	TGTGCCAGCAGTGTATCAGCGGGCTGGGGAGAGACCCAGTACTTC
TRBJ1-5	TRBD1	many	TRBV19	CASSIVGGQGNQPQHF	TGTGCCAGTAGTATAGTGGGGGGACAGGGGAATCAGCCCCAGCATTTT
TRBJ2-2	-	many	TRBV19	CASSRDNPYVDTGELFF	TGTGCCAGTAGTCGGGACAATCCCTATGTGGACACCGGGGAGCTGTTTTTT
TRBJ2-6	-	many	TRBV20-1	CSAKTGGANVLTF	TGCAGTGCTAAGACAGGTGGGGCCAACGTCCTGACTTTC
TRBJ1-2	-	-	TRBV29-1	CSVEEGNYGYTF	TGCAGCGTTGAGGAGGGTAACTATGGCTACACCTTC
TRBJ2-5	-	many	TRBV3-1	CASSQLTFETQYF	TGTGCCAGCAGCCAATTAACTTTTGAGACCCAGTACTTC
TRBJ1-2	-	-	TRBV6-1	CASSGSTGYTF	TGTGCCAGCAGTGGAAGTACTGGCTACACCTTC
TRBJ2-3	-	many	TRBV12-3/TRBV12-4	CASSLNQGTDTQYF	TGTGCCAGCAGTTTAAATCAGGGCACAGATACGCAGTATTTT
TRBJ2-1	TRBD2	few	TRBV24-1	CATSDSRGVSYNEQFF	TGTGCCACCAGTGATTCACGGGGGGTGAGCTACAATGAGCAGTTCTTC